The 23 T cell receptor beta chains below were found in one sample sequenced in a study of T-cell memory formation after mild COVID-19. TCRdb reprocessed the 5' RACE reads with MiXCR, giving one entry per CDR3 protein. The sample lists around 320,000 distinct CDR3 sequences, roughly an eighth occurring once. The sequencing sample was made of PBMCs or a T cell subset sorted from them (not recorded which). The receptor source for this set is a man between 18 and 35 years old who had mild COVID-19 (a few samples of this study predate the infection). Cell type and time point are not known.

This clonotype was detected a few times. The chain has TRBV7-6 and TRBJ1-3; 8 positions agree with TRBD1. From germline, CDR1 is SGHVS and CDR2 FNYEAQ. This CDR3 is 12 amino acids long. V lost 5 bases, J lost 8 bases, and 2 bases stayed unmatched. The CDR3 sequence is CASSQTGDTIYF. The CDR3 DNA is TGTGCCAGCAGCCAGACAGGGGACACCATATATTTT.

The chain employs TRBV7-2 and TRBJ1-2; 7 bases line up with TRBD1. V was pared by 4 bases and J by 8 bases, with 7 bases of the junction left unmatched. Looked up from germline, CDR1 is SGHTA and CDR2 is FQGNSA. The CDR3 loop spans 13 amino acids. CDR3 sequence: CASSSDRVGGYTF. CDR3 bases: TGTGCCAGCAGCTCAGACAGGGTTGGCGGCTACACCTTC.

Ten or more counts support this clonotype. The chain couples TRBV5-1 to TRBJ2-3; TRBD2 matches 7 bases. The CDR3 runs to 14 residues. The V and J ends lost 3 bases and 6 bases, in that order; junction bases with no gene match: 7. Germline V gene sequence: CDR1 SGHRS, CDR2 YFSETQ. The CDR3 protein is CASSSGTIDDTQYF. CDR3 in DNA: TGCGCCAGCAGCTCCGGGACTATTGATGATACGCAGTATTTT.

J is TRBJ2-4 and V is TRBV11-2; 7 bases are shared with TRBD2. There are 13 residues in the CDR3. The germline CDR1 and CDR2 sequences are SGHAT and FQNNGV. The J segment lost 6 bases and the V segment lost 6 bases, leaving 5 bases of the junction unmatched. The DNA of the CDR3 is TGTGCCAGCAGTCGGACGGGAGGAAACATTCAGTACTTC. Amino acids: CASSRTGGNIQYF.

In its sample, this clonotype was seen a few times. As DNA, the CDR3 is TGTGCCAGCAGCAAAACCCCACAGGGGGCTGGCTACGAGCAGTACTTC. Encoded protein: CASSKTPQGAGYEQYF. J is TRBJ2-7 and V is TRBV21-1; the tabulated D call, TRBD1, remains unverified against the DNA. TRBV21-1 is designated a pseudogene. The CDR3 totals 16 residues.

A few counts support this clonotype. This sequence joins TRBV12-5 and TRBJ1-1; D is perhaps TRBD1 (5 bases). Germline lookup yields CDR1 LGHNT and CDR2 FRNRAP. Trimming took 7 bases from V and 1 from J, leaving 13 bases between them. The CDR3 runs to 14 residues. This CDR3 reads CASAPHGGNTEAFF. Here the CDR3 DNA reads TGTGCTAGTGCACCCCATGGGGGGAACACTGAAGCTTTCTTT.

This chain connects TRBV9 to TRBJ2-7; D uncertain. The V gene lost 0 bases and the J gene lost 1 base, with 14 bases spanning the gap. The CDR3 runs 16 residues. Germline CDR1 SGDLS, CDR2 YYNGEE. CDR3 sequence: CASSVEKGAKSYEQYF. For the CDR3, the DNA is TGTGCCAGCAGCGTAGAGAAGGGCGCGAAGTCCTACGAGCAGTACTTC. The full variable domain, its missing parts supplied by reference TRBV9 and TRBJ2-7, is DSGVTQTPKHLITATGQRVTLRCSPRSGDLSVYWYQQSLDQGLQFLIQYYNGEERAKGNILERFSAQQFPDLHSELNLSSLELGDSALYFCASSVEKGAKSYEQYFGPGTRLTVT.

CDR3 sequence: CASSPNAGPSYEQYV. The CDR3 DNA is TGCGCCAGCAGCCCTAACGCGGGGCCCTCCTACGAGCAGTACGTC. V gene TRBV5-1 combines with J gene TRBJ2-7; TRBD2 is a possible D gene (6 bases). With 4 bases removed from V and 0 bases from J, the gap between germline ends came to 14 bases. The V gene's germline CDR1 is SGHRS and CDR2 YFSETQ. This CDR3 contains 15 residues.

This clonotype was recorded at least ten times. The chain recombines TRBV12-3 or TRBV12-4 with TRBJ2-5; D remains unclear. Trimming removed 7 bases at V and 5 bases at J, with 14 bases between. The CDR3 loop spans 13 amino acids. The CDR3 here is CASMRSGRETQYF. CDR3 in DNA: TGTGCCAGCATGAGGTCTGGGCGGGAGACCCAGTACTTC.

The chain uses TRBV6-6 and TRBJ1-5; 12 bases fit TRBD1. Germline CDR1 is MNHNY and CDR2 is SVGAGI (reference sequence). This CDR3 has 16 residues. The V segment lost 5 bases and the J segment 4 bases; nucleotides outside the gene matches: 6. The CDR3 reads CASSLPGQGANQPQHF. The CDR3 coding sequence is TGTGCCAGCAGTCTACCGGGACAGGGGGCAAATCAGCCCCAGCATTTT.

This clonotype was seen more than once but under ten times. J is TRBJ2-7 and V is TRBV7-2; possibly TRBD2 for D (5 bases). The CDR3 is made up of 14 amino acids. The germline V gene encodes CDR1 SGHTA and CDR2 FQGNSA. V shed 5 bases and J shed 5 bases, with 16 bases lying between them. CDR3 sequence reads: CASSATPLRDEQYF. CDR3 nucleotides: TGTGCCAGCAGCGCGACCCCTCTGCGGGACGAGCAGTACTTC. Complete variable domain (other parts from reference TRBV7-2 and TRBJ2-7): GAGVSQSPSNKVTEKGKDVELRCDPISGHTALYWYRQSLGQGLEFLIYFQGNSAPDKSGLPSDRFSAERTGGSVSTLTIQRTQQEDSAVYLCASSATPLRDEQYFGPGTRLTVT.

The chain couples TRBV12-3 or TRBV12-4 to TRBJ2-3; 13 bases map to TRBD2. This CDR3 is 19 amino acids long. J gave up 2 bases and V 5 bases, and 13 bases lay outside the gene matches. The CDR3 here is CASSLRLAGGLVYTDTQYF. The CDR3 region has the DNA TGTGCCAGCAGTCTAAGACTAGCGGGGGGTTTGGTATACACAGATACGCAGTATTTT.

This clonotype was seen a few times. The J gene is TRBJ1-2, the V gene TRBV20-1, with D unresolved. V gave up 5 bases and J gave up 1 base, with 11 bases separating them. Per germline, CDR1 DFQATT and CDR2 SNEGSKA (reference sequence). The CDR3 has 13 residues. The CDR3 sequence: CSAPLSLNYGYTF. The DNA of the CDR3 is TGCAGTGCTCCCCTCAGCCTTAACTATGGCTACACCTTC.

The rearrangement joins TRBV4-1 to TRBJ2-3; D tentatively reads TRBD1 or TRBD2 (5 bases each). Germline loops: CDR1 MGHRA, CDR2 YSYEKL. V was shortened by 10 bases and J by 0 bases, with 20 bases between the two germline ends. This CDR3 has 16 amino acids. The DNA for the CDR3 is TGCGCCACCACCGGGGACGGGTACTTCAGCACAGATACGCAGTATTTT. Its protein product is CATTGDGYFSTDTQYF.

This clonotype has just a few counts. The CDR3 spells CASSLASYTDTQYF. Written as DNA, the CDR3 is TGTGCCAGCAGCTTGGCGTCCTACACAGATACGCAGTATTTT. The genes are TRBV5-4 and TRBJ2-3; D unclear. Trimming stripped 0 bases from V and 2 bases from J, with 7 bases between. Germline values: CDR1 SGHNT, CDR2 YYREEE (reference sequence). This CDR3 comprises 14 residues. The full variable domain, with the rest looked up from reference TRBV5-4 and TRBJ2-3, is ETGVTQSPTHLIKTRGQQVTLRCSSQSGHNTVSWYQQALGQGPQFIFQYYREEENGRGNFPPRFSGLQFPNYSSELNVNALELDDSALYLCASSLASYTDTQYFGPGTRLTVL.

The gene calls are TRBV2 and TRBJ2-7; D gene uncertain. The V end was cut by 3 bases, the J end by 2 bases, with 8 bases between. Germline CDR1 and CDR2: SNHLY and FYNNEI. CDR3 length equals 13 residues. CDR3 in DNA: TGTGCCAGCAGTGACGATAGGGCCTACGAGCAGTACTTC. Translation gives CASSDDRAYEQYF.

J is TRBJ1-5 and V is TRBV6-1; 7 bases align to TRBD1. This CDR3 region has 15 residues. Trimming at V came to 2 bases and at J to 7 bases, leaving 8 bases not matched to a gene. Looked up from germline, CDR1 is MNHNS and CDR2 is SASEGT. CDR3 loop: CASSENRGSEQPQHF. CDR3 nucleotide sequence: TGTGCCAGCAGTGAAAACAGGGGAAGTGAGCAGCCCCAGCATTTT.

CDR3 nucleotide sequence: TGCGCCAGCAGCTTGATGTCCCGGCCTAATGAAAAACTGTTTTTT. This encodes CASSLMSRPNEKLFF. The J gene is TRBJ1-4, the V gene TRBV5-1; D is uncertain. The CDR3 totals 15 residues. V shed 1 base and J shed 3 bases, with 10 bases lying between them. Germline V gene sequence: CDR1 SGHRS, CDR2 YFSETQ.

This rearrangement joins TRBV20-1 to TRBJ1-1; no clear D gene. Trimming stripped 3 bases from V and 0 bases from J, with 8 bases between. Germline CDR1 is DFQATT and CDR2 is SNEGSKA (reference sequence). CDR3 length: 13 amino acids. CDR3 residues: CSAREGLNTEAFF. The CDR3 coding sequence is TGCAGTGCTAGGGAAGGGCTGAACACTGAAGCTTTCTTT.

The V gene is TRBV15, the J gene TRBJ2-1, with D unclear. Trimming took 0 bases from V and 5 from J, leaving 11 bases between them. Germline-derived CDR1 and CDR2 are LNHNV and YYDKDF (reference sequence). The CDR3 spans 15 residues. The CDR3 sequence is CATSRDSAGHNEQFF. CDR3 DNA: TGTGCCACCAGCAGAGATTCGGCAGGCCACAATGAGCAGTTCTTC.

The chain carries TRBV29-1 and TRBJ1-2; TRBD1 aligns across 10 bases. The CDR3 is 12 amino acids. The V gene end was trimmed by 7 bases and the J gene end by 7 bases; junction bases not matched to a gene: 6. The V gene's germline CDR1 is SQVTM and CDR2 ANQGSEA. The CDR3 spells CSGMTGGVGYTF. Written as DNA, the CDR3 is TGCAGCGGGATGACAGGGGGCGTTGGCTACACCTTC.

This clonotype has at least ten counts. The rearrangement uses TRBV29-1 and TRBJ1-1, with D possibly being TRBD1 (5 bases). CDR1 and CDR2 from the germline V gene are SQVTM and ANQGSEA. The CDR3 extends over 13 amino acids. V lost 4 bases and J 0 bases, leaving 9 bases between the germline ends. CDR3 DNA: TGCAGCGTTGCGAAAGGGGTGAACACTGAAGCTTTCTTT. Protein product: CSVAKGVNTEAFF.

The genes are TRBV29-1 and TRBJ2-3; D is possibly TRBD2 (6 bases). The V gene's germline CDR1 is SQVTM and CDR2 ANQGSEA. The CDR3 is 17 amino acids. The germline V and J ends were trimmed by 2 bases and 1 base, with 19 bases remaining between them. The CDR3 sequence is CSVEPPGTPIGTDTQYF. The CDR3 DNA reads as TGCAGCGTTGAACCCCCCGGGACTCCGATCGGCACAGATACGCAGTATTTT.